The clone carrying this T cell receptor beta chain was counted at least ten times. This specimen belongs to a study of beta chain features in type 1 diabetes. The wider study: Cell yields, gender and age were similar in healthy donors and patients.

Every donor had blood drawn once into heparin, 100 to 150 mL on average. The purity of all sorted populations exceeded 98%. Germline V CDR1 and CDR2: SGHTA, FQGNSA. V shed 3 bases, J shed 2 bases, and the junction held 11 bases outside the gene matches. The CDR3 loop spans 17 amino acids. Reverse transcribing all isolated RNA meant expressed TCRB transcripts were sequenced. Samples of naive, central memory and regulatory T cells yielded a mean of around 3.7 million reads. Profiled with immunoSEQ multiplex PCR; TCRdb holds only in-frame clones, not every one. Of roughly 140,000 clones listed, roughly 8.1% were seen once; the top ten hold approximately 0.65%.

The V and J genes are TRBV7-2 and TRBJ2-3; 7 bases align to TRBD1. The origin of this receptor is a man aged 18-30 years in good health. The source material was central memory CD4+ T cells from blood. The CDR3 sequence is CASSFRRGRGYTDTQYF. CDR3 coding DNA: TGTGCCAGCAGCTTTCGTCGGGGCAGGGGGTACACAGATACGCAGTATTTT.